The 6 T cell receptor beta chains given below trace back to one sample, sequenced in a study of blood T cells in healthy people across ages. With a J-beta primer mix and a sample-barcoded 5' primer, a second PCR ran about 7 to 11 cycles. TCRdb re-called the 5' RACE reads with MiXCR, one entry per CDR3 protein. The sample shows hundreds of thousands of distinct CDR3 sequences, around 48% of them seen only once. Specimen: blood. The origin of the receptors is a man older than 75 in good health.

The chain links TRBV12-3 or TRBV12-4 to TRBJ2-7, with TRBD2 as a possible D gene (5 bases). V lost 5 bases, J lost 2 bases, and 16 bases lay in between. The CDR3 has 15 amino acids. Here the CDR3 DNA reads TGTGCCAGCAGTCTCGAGGGCACAGTTACCTACGAGCAGTACTTC. Its translation: CASSLEGTVTYEQYF.

This clonotype has more than one count but fewer than ten. V is TRBV20-1 and J is TRBJ1-5; D unclear. Per germline, CDR1 DFQATT and CDR2 SNEGSKA (reference sequence). CDR3 size: 13 residues. The V gene lost 3 bases and the J gene lost 1 base, with 7 bases spanning the gap. DNA for the CDR3: TGCAGTGCTAGGGAGGGAAGCAATCAGCCCCAGCATTTT. Its translation is CSAREGSNQPQHF.

This clonotype has a handful of counts. The V gene is TRBV29-1, the J gene TRBJ2-1, with D maybe TRBD2 (5 bases). V shed 0 bases and J shed 7 bases, with 10 bases lying between them. The CDR3 covers 13 residues. Looked up from germline, CDR1 is SQVTM and CDR2 is ANQGSEA. As DNA, the CDR3 is TGCAGCGTTGAAGATTCTAGCAGAAATGAGCAGTTCTTC. The encoded protein is CSVEDSSRNEQFF.

The V call is TRBV6-2 or TRBV6-3, the J call TRBJ1-1; no firm D call. The V gene lost 4 bases and the J gene lost 3 bases, with 9 bases spanning the gap. This CDR3 contains 13 residues. Germline CDR1 reads MNHEY; CDR2 reads SVGEGT. Here the CDR3 reads CASSSLVHTEAFF. DNA of the CDR3: TGTGCCAGCAGTTCCTTGGTGCACACTGAAGCTTTCTTT.

The chain has TRBV7-2 and TRBJ1-2; 9 bases line up with TRBD1. The V segment lost 4 bases and the J segment 8 bases; nucleotides outside the gene matches: 8. The CDR3 loop spans 14 amino acids. Germline V lookup: CDR1 SGHTA, CDR2 FQGNSA. The chain's CDR3 is CASSSPGQGRGYTF. CDR3 nucleotides: TGTGCCAGCAGCTCCCCGGGACAGGGTAGAGGCTACACCTTC.

The V gene is TRBV5-1, the J gene TRBJ2-7; unclear D gene. The CDR3 spans 13 residues. CDR1 is SGHRS and CDR2 is YFSETQ in the germline V gene. Deletions cut 1 base from V and 7 bases from J, with 12 bases between. CDR3 loop: CASSLILAEEQYF. CDR3 DNA: TGCGCCAGCAGCTTGATTCTCGCGGAGGAGCAGTACTTC. The complete variable domain, with remaining parts taken from reference TRBV5-1 and TRBJ2-7, reads KAGVTQTPRYLIKTRGQQVTLSCSPISGHRSVSWYQQTPGQGLQFLFEYFSETQRNKGNFPGRFSGRQFSNSRSEMNVSTLELGDSALYLCASSLILAEEQYFGPGTRLTVT.